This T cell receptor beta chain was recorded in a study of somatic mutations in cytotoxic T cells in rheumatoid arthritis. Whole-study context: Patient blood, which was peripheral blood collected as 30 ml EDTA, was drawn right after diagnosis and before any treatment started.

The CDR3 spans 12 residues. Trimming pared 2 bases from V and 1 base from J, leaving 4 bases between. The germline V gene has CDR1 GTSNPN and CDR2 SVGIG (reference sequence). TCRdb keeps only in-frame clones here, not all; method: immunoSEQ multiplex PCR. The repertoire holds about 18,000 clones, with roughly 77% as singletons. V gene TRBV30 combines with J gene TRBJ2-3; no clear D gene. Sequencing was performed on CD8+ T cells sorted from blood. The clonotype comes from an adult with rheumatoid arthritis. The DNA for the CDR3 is TGTGCCTGGAGTATGGGCACAGATACGCAGTATTTT. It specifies CAWSMGTDTQYF.